This T cell receptor (beta chain) came from a study of T cell responses to AZD1222 COVID-19 vaccine. The study's findings and limits: Recipients of two AZD1222 doses showed rising Spike-specific TCR breadth and depth.

Assay: immunoSEQ multiplex PCR; the TCRdb copy retains only in-frame clones and omits some. The top ten hold approximately 1.3% of the sample, which has around 100,000 clones, 90% seen once. Note on this clone: The antigen remains unidentified.

The CDR3 is made up of 13 amino acids. Germline V CDR1 and CDR2: MDHEN, SYDVKM. Trimming took off 2 bases at V and 5 bases at J, with 10 bases between the two ends. The chain employs TRBV28 and TRBJ2-7; a possible D gene is TRBD1 (5 bases). The sequence derives from an adult in good health. Sequenced here: peripheral blood, sampled on day 0 of AZD1222 vaccination. CDR3 sequence (DNA): TGTGCCAGCAGTTTAGCAGGGTTCCACGAGCAGTACTTC. Translated, it gives CASSLAGFHEQYF.